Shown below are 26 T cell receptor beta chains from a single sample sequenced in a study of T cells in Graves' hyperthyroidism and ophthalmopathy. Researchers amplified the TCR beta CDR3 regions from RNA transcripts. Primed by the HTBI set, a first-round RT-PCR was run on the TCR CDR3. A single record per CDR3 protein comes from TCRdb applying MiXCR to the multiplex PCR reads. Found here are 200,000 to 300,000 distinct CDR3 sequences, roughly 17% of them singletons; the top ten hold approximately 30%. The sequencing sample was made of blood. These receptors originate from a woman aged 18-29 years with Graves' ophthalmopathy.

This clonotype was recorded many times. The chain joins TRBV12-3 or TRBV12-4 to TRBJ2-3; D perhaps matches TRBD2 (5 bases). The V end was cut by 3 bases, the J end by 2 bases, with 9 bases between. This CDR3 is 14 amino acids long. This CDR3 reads CASSLDLNTDTQYF. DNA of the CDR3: TGTGCCAGCAGTTTGGACTTGAACACAGATACGCAGTATTTT.

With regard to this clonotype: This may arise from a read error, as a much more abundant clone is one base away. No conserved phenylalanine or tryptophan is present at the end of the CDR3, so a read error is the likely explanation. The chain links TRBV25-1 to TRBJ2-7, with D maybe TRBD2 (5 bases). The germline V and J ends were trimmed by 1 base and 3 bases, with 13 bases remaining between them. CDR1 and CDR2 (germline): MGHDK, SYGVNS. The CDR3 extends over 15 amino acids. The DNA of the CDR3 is TGTGCCAGCAGTGAATCCCCGCGCGGGCTCTACGAGCAGTACCTC. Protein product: CASSESPRGLYEQYL.

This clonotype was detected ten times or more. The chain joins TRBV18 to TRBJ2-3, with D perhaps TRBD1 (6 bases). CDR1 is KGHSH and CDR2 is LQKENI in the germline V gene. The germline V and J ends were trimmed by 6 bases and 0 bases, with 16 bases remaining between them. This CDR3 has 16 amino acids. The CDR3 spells CASSHEDRTSTDTQYF. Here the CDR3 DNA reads TGTGCCAGCTCCCATGAGGACAGAACGAGCACAGATACGCAGTATTTT.

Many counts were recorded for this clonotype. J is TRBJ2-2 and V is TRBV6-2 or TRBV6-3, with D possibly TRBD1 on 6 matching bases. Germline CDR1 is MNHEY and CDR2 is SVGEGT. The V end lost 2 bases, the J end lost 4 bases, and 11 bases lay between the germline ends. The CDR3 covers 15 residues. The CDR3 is CASSYAQTGTGELFF. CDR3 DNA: TGTGCCAGCAGTTACGCCCAGACAGGCACCGGGGAGCTGTTTTTT.

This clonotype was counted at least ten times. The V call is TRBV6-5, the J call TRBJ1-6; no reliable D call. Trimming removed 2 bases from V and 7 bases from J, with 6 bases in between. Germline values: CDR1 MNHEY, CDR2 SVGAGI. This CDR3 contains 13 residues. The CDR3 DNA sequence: TGTGCCAGCAGTTACAAGAGAAATTCACCCCTCCACTTT. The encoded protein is CASSYKRNSPLHF.

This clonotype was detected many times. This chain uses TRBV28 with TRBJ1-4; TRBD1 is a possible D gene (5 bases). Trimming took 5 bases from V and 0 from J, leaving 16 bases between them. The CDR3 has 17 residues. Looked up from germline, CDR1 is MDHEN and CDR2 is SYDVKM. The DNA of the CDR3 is TGTGCCAGCAGTCCCGCCGACAGCCGTGCAACTAATGAAAAACTGTTTTTT. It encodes CASSPADSRATNEKLFF.

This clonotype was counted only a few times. The CDR3 nucleotides are TGTGCCAGCAGGTCAAGCGGCGATACCGGGGAGCTGTTTTTT. Protein sequence: CASRSSGDTGELFF. The rearrangement links TRBV25-1 to TRBJ2-2, with D possibly matching TRBD2 (5 bases). The germline V gene has CDR1 MGHDK and CDR2 SYGVNS. The length of the CDR3 is 14 residues. V was pared by 6 bases and J by 5 bases, with 13 bases between.

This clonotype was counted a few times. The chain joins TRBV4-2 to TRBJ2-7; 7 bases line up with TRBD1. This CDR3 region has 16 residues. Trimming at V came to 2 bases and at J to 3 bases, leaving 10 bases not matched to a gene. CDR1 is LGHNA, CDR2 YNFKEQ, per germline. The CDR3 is CASSQPPGQSNYEQYF. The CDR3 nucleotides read TGTGCCAGCAGCCAACCTCCGGGACAGTCTAACTACGAGCAGTACTTC.

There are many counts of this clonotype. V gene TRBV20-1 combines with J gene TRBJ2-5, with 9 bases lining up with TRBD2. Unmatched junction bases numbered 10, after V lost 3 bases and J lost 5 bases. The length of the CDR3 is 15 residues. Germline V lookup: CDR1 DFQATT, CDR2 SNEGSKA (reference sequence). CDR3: CSASKYAGGTETQYF. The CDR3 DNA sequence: TGCAGTGCTAGTAAATACGCGGGAGGGACGGAGACCCAGTACTTC.

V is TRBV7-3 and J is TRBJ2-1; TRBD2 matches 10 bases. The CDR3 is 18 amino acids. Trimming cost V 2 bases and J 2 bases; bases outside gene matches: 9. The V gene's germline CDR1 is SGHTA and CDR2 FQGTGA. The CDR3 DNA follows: TGTGCCAGCAGCTTAGGGTCAGCGGGGGGGACCCCCTACAATGAGCAGTTCTTC. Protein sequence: CASSLGSAGGTPYNEQFF.

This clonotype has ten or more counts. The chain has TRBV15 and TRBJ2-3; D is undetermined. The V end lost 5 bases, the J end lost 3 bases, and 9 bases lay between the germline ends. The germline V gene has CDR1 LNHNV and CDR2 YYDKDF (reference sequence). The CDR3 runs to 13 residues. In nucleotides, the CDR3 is TGTGCCACCAGCCAGCAGTCGACAGATACGCAGTATTTT. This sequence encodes CATSQQSTDTQYF.

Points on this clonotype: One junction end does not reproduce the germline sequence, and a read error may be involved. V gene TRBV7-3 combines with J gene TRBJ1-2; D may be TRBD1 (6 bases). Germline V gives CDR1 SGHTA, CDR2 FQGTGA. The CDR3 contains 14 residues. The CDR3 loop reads CASSPQGSAYGCTF. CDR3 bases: TGTGCCAGCAGCCCTCAGGGGTCAGCCTATGGCTGCACCTTC.

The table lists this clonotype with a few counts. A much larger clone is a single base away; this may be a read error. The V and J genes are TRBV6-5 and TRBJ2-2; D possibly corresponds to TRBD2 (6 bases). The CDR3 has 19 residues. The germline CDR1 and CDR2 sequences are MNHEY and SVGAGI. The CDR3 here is CASSLPGRAVDANTEELFF. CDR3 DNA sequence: TGTGCCAGCAGTCTCCCCGGGAGAGCGGTGGACGCGAACACCGAGGAGCTGTTTTTT.

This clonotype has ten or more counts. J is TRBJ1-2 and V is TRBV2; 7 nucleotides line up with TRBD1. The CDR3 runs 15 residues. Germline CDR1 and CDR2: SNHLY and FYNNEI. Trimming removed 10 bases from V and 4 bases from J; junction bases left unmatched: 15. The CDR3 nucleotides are TGTGCCATCCCCGAACCAAGACAGGGTGGCTATGGCTACACCTTC. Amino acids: CAIPEPRQGGYGYTF.

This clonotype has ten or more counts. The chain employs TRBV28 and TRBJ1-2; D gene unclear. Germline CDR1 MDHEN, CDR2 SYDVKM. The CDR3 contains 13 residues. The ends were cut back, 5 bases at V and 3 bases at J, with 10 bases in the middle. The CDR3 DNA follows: TGTGCCAGCAGTCCCCCCTCCGACTATGGCTACACCTTC. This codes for CASSPPSDYGYTF.

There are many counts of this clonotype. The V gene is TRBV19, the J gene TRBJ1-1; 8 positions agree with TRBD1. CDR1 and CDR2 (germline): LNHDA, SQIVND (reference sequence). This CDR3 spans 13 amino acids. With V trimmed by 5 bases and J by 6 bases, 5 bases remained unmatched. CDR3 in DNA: TGTGCCAGTAGTCACGGACAGGGTTCTGAAGCTTTCTTT. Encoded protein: CASSHGQGSEAFF.

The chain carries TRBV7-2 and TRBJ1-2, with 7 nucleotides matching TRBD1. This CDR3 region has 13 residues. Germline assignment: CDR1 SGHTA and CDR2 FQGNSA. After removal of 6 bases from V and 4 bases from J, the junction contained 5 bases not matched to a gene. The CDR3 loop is CASSPAGGYGYTF. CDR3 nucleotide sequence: TGTGCCAGCAGTCCGGCAGGGGGCTATGGCTACACCTTC.

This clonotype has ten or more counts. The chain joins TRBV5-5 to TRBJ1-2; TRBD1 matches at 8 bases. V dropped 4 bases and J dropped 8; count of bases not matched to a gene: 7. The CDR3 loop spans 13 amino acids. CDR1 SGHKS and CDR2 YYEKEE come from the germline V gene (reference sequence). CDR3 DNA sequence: TGTGCCAGCAGCCAGGCAGGGGGCGAAGGCTACACCTTC. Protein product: CASSQAGGEGYTF.

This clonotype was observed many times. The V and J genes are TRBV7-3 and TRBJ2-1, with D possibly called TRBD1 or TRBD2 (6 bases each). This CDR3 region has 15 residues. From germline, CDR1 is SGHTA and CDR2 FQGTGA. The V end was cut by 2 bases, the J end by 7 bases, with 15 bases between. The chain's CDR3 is CASSLAGQGRNEQFF. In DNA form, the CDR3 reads TGTGCCAGCAGCTTAGCGGGGCAGGGGAGGAATGAGCAGTTCTTC.

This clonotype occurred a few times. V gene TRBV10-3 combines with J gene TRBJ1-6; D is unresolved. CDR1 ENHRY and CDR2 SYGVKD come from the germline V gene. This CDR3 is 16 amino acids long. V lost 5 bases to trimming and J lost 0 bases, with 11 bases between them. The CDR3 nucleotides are TGTGCCATCAGTTCGTCCCCCAGCTCCTATAATTCACCCCTCCACTTT. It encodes CAISSSPSSYNSPLHF.

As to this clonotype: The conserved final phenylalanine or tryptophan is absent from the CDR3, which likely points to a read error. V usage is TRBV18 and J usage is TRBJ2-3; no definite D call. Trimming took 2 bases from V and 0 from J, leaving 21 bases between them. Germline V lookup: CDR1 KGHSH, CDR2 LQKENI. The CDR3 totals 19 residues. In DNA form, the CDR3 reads TGTGCCAGCTCACCAAGGCTAGGATCGCTAACGTCTAGCACAGATACGCAGTATTCT. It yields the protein CASSPRLGSLTSSTDTQYS.

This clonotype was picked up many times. CDR3 DNA sequence: TGTGCCACCAGCAGGGCGAATAGCGCCCTCTCCTACGAGCAGTACTTC. This translates into CATSRANSALSYEQYF. The chain is built from TRBV15 and TRBJ2-7, with D possibly matching TRBD2 (5 bases). V dropped 3 bases and J dropped 0 bases, with 15 bases sitting between them. Germline-derived CDR1 and CDR2 are LNHNV and YYDKDF (reference sequence). The CDR3 length is 16 residues.

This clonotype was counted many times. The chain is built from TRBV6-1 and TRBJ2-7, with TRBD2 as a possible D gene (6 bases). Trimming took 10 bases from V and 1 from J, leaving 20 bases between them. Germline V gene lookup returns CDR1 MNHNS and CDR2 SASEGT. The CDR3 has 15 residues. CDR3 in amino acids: CATKEGGFGSYEQYF. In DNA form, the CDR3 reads TGTGCCACCAAGGAGGGCGGATTCGGGTCCTACGAGCAGTACTTC.

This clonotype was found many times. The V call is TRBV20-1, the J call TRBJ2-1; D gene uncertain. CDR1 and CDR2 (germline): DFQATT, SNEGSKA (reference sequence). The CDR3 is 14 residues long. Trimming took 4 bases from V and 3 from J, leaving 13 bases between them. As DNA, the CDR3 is TGCAGTGCTATATTCCCGGAATTCTACAATGAGCAGTTCTTC. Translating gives CSAIFPEFYNEQFF.

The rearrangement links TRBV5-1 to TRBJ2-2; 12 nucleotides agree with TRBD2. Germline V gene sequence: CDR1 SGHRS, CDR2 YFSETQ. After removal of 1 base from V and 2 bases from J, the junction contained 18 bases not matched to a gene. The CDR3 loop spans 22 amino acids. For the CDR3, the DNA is TGCGCCAGCAGCTTGACCGATTCGACAGGCCTAGCGGGGGGGCCTAACACCGGGGAGCTGTTTTTT. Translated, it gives CASSLTDSTGLAGGPNTGELFF.

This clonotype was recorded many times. The CDR3 spells CASSEDRRNTIYF. The DNA of the CDR3 is TGTGCCAGCAGTGAAGATCGGAGAAACACCATATATTTT. The gene calls are TRBV6-1 and TRBJ1-3; D uncertain. Deletions cut 1 base from V and 5 bases from J, with 6 bases between. CDR3 length: 13 amino acids. The germline gives CDR1 MNHNS, CDR2 SASEGT.